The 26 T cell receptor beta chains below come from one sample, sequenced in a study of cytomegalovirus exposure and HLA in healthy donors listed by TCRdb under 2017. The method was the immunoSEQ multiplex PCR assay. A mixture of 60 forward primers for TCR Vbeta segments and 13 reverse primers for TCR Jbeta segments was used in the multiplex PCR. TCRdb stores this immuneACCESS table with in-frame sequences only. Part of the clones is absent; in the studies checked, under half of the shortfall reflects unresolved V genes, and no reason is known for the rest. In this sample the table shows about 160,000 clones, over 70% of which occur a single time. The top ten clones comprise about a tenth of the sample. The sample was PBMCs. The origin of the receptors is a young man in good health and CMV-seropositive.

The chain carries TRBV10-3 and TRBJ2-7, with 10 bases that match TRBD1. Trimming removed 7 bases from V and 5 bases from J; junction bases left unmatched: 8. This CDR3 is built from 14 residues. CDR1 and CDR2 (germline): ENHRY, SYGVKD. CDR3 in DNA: TGTGCCATCATGTCCGGGACAGGGGAAGACGAGCAGTACTTC. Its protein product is CAIMSGTGEDEQYF.

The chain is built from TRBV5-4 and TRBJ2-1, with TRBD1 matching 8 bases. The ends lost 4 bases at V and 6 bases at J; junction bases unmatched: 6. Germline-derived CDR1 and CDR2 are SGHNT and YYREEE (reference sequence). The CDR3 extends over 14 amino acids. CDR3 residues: CASSTRTGINEQFF. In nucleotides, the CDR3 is TGTGCCAGCAGCACCCGGACAGGGATCAATGAGCAGTTCTTC.

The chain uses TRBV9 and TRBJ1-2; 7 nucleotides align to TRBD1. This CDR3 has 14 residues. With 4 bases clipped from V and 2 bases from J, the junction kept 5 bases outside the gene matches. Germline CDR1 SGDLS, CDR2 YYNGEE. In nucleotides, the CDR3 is TGTGCCAGCAGCCTTCGGACAGGAAACTATGGCTACACCTTC. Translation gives CASSLRTGNYGYTF.

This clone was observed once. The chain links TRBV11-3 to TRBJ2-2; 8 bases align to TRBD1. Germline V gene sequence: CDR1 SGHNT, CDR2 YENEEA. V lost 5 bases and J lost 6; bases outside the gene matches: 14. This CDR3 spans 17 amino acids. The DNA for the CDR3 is TGTGCCAGCAGCCAAGGACCGGGACAGGCTTCGGCCGGGGAGCTGTTTTTT. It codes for CASSQGPGQASAGELFF.

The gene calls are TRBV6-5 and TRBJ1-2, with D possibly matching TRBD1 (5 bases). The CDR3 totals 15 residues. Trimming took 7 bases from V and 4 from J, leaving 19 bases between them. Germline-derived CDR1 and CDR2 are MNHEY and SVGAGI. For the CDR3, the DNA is TGTGCCAGCACCCAGGCGGGGGTGCGGGGCTATGGCTACACCTTC. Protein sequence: CASTQAGVRGYGYTF.

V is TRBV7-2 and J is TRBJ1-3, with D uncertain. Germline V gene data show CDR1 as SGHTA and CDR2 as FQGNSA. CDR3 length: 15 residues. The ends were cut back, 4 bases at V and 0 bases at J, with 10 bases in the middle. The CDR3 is CASSSLIASGNTIYF. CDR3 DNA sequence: TGTGCCAGCAGCTCCCTGATAGCCTCTGGAAACACCATATATTTT.

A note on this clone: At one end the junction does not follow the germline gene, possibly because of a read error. The CDR3 region has the DNA TGTGTCAGCAGCTCGACAGGGGCCGGCACAGATACGCAGTATTTT. This codes for CVSSSTGAGTDTQYF. V gene TRBV5-4 combines with J gene TRBJ2-3; 8 bases are shared with TRBD1. Germline V gene sequence: CDR1 SGHNT, CDR2 YYREEE (reference sequence). The CDR3 loop spans 15 amino acids.

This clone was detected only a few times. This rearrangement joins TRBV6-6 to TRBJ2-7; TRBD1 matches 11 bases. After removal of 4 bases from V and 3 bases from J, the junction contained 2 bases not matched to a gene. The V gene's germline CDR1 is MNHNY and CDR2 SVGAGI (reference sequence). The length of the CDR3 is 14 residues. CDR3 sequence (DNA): TGTGCCAGCAGTTCCGGGACAGGGGGCTACGAGCAGTACTTC. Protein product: CASSSGTGGYEQYF.

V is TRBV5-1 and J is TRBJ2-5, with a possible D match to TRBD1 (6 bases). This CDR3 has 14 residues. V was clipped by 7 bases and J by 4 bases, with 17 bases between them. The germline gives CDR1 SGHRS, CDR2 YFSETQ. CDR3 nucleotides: TGCGCCAGCGCCGGGACAACGCAGAGAGAGACCCAGTACTTC. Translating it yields CASAGTTQRETQYF.

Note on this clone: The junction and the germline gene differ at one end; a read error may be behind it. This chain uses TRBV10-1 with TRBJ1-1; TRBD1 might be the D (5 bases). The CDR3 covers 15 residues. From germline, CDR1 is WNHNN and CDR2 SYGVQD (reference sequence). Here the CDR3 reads CASTVKEQGATEDFF. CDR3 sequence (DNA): TGCGCCAGCACCGTGAAGGAGCAGGGCGCCACTGAAGATTTCTTT.

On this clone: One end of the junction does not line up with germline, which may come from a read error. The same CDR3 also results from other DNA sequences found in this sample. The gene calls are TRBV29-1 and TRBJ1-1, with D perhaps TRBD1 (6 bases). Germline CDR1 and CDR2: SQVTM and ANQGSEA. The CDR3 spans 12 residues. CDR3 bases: TGCAGCGTCGACAGGCTTAACACTGAGGCTTTCTTT. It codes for CSVDRLNTEAFF.

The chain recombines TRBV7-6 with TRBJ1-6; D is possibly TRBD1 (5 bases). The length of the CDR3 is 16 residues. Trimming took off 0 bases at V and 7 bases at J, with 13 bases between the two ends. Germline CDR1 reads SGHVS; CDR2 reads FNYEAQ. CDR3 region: CASSLAVSTANSPLHF. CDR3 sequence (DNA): TGTGCCAGCAGCTTAGCGGTATCGACAGCGAATTCACCCCTCCACTTT.

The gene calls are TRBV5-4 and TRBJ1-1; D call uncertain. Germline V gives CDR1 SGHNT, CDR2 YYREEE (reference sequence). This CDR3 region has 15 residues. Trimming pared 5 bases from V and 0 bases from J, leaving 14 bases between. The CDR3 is CASRFDSLLNTEAFF. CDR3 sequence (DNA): TGTGCCAGCAGGTTCGACTCTTTGTTGAACACTGAAGCTTTCTTT.

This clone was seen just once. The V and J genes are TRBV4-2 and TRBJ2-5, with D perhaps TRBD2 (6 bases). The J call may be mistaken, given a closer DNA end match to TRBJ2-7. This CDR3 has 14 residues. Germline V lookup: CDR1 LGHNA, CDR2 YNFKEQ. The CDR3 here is CASSQNSGLREQYF. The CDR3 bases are TGTGCCAGCAGCCAAAATTCGGGACTGCGCGAGCAGTACTTC.

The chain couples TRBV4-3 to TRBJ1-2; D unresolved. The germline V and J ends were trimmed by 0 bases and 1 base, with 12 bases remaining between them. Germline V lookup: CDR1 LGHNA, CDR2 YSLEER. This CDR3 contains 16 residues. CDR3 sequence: CASSQDQLPDNYGYTF. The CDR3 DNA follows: TGCGCCAGCAGCCAAGATCAACTTCCCGATAACTATGGCTACACCTTC.

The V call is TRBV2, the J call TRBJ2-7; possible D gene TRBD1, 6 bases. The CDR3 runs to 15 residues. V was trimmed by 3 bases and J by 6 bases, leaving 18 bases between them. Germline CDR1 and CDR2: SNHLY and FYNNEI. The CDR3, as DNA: TGTGCCAGCAGTGACCCCACAGGGCTATCACTCGAGCAGTACTTC. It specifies CASSDPTGLSLEQYF.

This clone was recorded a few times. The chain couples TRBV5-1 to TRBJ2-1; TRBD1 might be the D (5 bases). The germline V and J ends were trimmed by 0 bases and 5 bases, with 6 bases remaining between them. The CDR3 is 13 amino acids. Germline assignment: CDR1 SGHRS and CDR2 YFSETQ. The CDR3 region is CASSLEQDNEQFF. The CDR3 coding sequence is TGCGCCAGCAGCTTGGAACAGGACAATGAGCAGTTCTTC.

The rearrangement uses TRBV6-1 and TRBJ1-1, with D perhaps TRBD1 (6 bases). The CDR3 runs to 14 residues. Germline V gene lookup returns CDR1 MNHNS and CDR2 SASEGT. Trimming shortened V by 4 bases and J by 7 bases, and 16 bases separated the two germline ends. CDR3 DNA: TGTGCCAGCAGTGTGAATCAGGGACACCTTGAAGCTTTCTTT. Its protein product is CASSVNQGHLEAFF.

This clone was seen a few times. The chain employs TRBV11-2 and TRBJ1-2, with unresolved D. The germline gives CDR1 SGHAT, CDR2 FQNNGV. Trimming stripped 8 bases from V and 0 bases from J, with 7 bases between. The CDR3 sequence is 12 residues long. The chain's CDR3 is CASRPANYGYTF. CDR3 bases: TGTGCCAGCCGCCCGGCTAACTATGGCTACACCTTC.

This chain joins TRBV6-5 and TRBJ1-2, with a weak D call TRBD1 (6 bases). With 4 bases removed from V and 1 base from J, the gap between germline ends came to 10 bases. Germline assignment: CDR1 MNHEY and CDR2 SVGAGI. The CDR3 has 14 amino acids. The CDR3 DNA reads TGTGCCAGCAGTTCAGGGGAAAATAACTATGGCTACACCTTC. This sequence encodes CASSSGENNYGYTF.

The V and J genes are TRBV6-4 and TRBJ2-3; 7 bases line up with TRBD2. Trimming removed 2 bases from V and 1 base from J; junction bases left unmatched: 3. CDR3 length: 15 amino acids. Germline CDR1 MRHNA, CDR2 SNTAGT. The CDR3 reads CASSDGLAGTDTQYF. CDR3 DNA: TGTGCCAGCAGTGACGGCCTAGCGGGCACAGATACGCAGTATTTT.

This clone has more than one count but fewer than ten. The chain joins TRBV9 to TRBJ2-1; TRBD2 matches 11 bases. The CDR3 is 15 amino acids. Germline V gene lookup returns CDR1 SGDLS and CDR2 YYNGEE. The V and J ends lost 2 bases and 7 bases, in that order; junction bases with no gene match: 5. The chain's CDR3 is CASSVGTSGSNEQFF. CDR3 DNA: TGTGCCAGCAGCGTGGGGACTAGCGGTTCTAATGAGCAGTTCTTC.

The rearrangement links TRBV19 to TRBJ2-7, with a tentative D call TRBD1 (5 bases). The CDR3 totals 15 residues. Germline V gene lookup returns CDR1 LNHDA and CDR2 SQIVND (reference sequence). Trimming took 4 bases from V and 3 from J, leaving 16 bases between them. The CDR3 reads CASSTVGQAFYEQYF. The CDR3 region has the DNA TGTGCCAGTAGTACAGTCGGACAAGCCTTCTACGAGCAGTACTTC.

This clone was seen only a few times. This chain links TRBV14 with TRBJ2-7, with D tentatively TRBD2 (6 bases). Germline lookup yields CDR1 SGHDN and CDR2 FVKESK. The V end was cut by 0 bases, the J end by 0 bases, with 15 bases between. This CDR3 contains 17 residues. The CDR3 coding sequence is TGTGCCAGCAGCCAAGATCGGAGGGGCCCCCTCTCCTACGAGCAGTACTTC. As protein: CASSQDRRGPLSYEQYF.

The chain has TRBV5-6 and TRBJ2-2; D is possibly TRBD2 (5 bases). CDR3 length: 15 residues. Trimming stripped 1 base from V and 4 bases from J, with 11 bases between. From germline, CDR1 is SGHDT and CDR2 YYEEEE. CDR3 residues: CASSLYEGSTGELFF. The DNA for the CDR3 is TGTGCCAGCAGCTTGTATGAGGGTAGCACCGGGGAGCTGTTTTTT.

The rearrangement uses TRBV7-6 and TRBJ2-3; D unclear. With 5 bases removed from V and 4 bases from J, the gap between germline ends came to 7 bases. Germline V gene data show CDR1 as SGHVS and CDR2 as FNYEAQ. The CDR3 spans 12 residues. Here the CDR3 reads CASSPFSDTQYF. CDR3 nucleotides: TGTGCCAGCAGCCCCTTTTCAGATACGCAGTATTTT.